The rows below give T cell receptor beta chains drawn from one sample of a study of Ad26.COV2.S vaccination and SARS-CoV-2 variants. Profiled with immunoSEQ multiplex PCR; TCRdb holds only in-frame clones, not every one. The data show 380,000 or so clones, approximately 86% seen once. The starting material was peripheral blood, obtained in a trial of Ad26.COV2.S vaccine versus placebo. The receptors derive from a person aged 18-60 years who received the Ad26.COV2.S COVID-19 vaccine or a placebo. Both conserved end residues are part of each CDR3. A D gene is named only where the DNA matches it firmly. Rows give clone size only sometimes, using once, few, many, or a class for an expanded clone.

V gene,J gene,D gene,clone size,CDR3 protein,CDR3 DNA
TRBV7-9,TRBJ1-6,TRBD1,-,CASSSGQGSSPLHF,TGTGCCAGCAGCTCGGGACAGGGGAGTTCACCCCTCCACTTT
TRBV7-8,TRBJ1-2,TRBD1,-,CASSQKQGADGYTF,TGTGCCAGCAGCCAAAAACAGGGGGCAGATGGCTACACCTTC
TRBV5-1,TRBJ2-1,TRBD1,-,CASSLEAQGASNEQFF,TGCGCCAGCAGCTTGGAAGCACAGGGGGCGAGTAATGAGCAGTTCTTC
TRBV28,TRBJ1-5,-,-,CASSLDMVRMQPQHF,TGTGCCAGCAGTTTAGATATGGTCCGTATGCAGCCCCAGCATTTT
TRBV19,TRBJ2-7,-,-,CASSIPGYEQYF,TGTGCCAGTAGTATCCCAGGCTACGAGCAGTACTTC
TRBV4-2,TRBJ2-7,-,-,CASSQVRAADSYEQYF,TGTGCCAGCAGCCAAGTGAGGGCGGCAGACTCCTACGAGCAGTACTTC
TRBV24-1,TRBJ2-7,-,-,CATSDPLSGSSYEQYF,TGTGCCACCAGTGATCCACTTAGCGGTAGCTCCTACGAGCAGTACTTC
TRBV21-1,TRBJ1-5,-,-,CASSNVASSNQPQHF,TGTGCCAGCAGCAACGTGGCCAGTAGCAATCAGCCCCAGCATTTT
TRBV19,TRBJ2-7,-,-,CASSIVSGHEQYF,TGTGCCAGTAGTATAGTCTCGGGTCACGAGCAGTACTTC
TRBV7-2,TRBJ2-7,TRBD2,-,CASSPPSGYEQYF,TGTGCCAGCAGCCCCCCTAGCGGCTACGAGCAGTACTTC
TRBV7-2,TRBJ2-5,-,-,CASSLGRAETQYF,TGTGCCAGCAGCTTAGGTCGGGCAGAGACCCAGTACTTC
TRBV6-2/TRBV6-3,TRBJ2-3,-,-,CASSSTASAHIPTQYF,TGTGCCAGCAGCTCCACCGCTAGCGCCCACATCCCTACGCAGTATTTT
TRBV7-2,TRBJ1-2,TRBD1,few,CASSPQTGGRDGYTF,TGTGCCAGCAGCCCGCAGACAGGGGGCAGAGATGGCTACACCTTC
TRBV4-3,TRBJ1-2,-,-,CASSPREWVFYGYTF,TGCGCCAGCAGCCCCCGTGAATGGGTTTTCTATGGCTACACCTTC
TRBV7-9,TRBJ1-2,-,-,CASSWRESAGYTF,TGTGCCAGCAGCTGGAGGGAGTCCGCTGGCTACACCTTC
TRBV7-3,TRBJ2-3,TRBD2,-,CASSLIPSGSTDTQYF,TGTGCCAGCAGCTTAATCCCTAGCGGGAGCACAGATACGCAGTATTTT
TRBV5-1,TRBJ1-1,-,-,CASSPGGGWNTEAFF,TGCGCCAGCAGCCCGGGGGGAGGGTGGAACACTGAAGCTTTCTTT
TRBV30,TRBJ2-7,TRBD2,-,CAWSVLGLAGVREQYF,TGTGCCTGGAGTGTACTTGGACTAGCGGGAGTTCGCGAGCAGTACTTC
TRBV20-1,TRBJ1-4,-,-,CSATSSEKLFF,TGCAGTGCCACTTCAAGCGAAAAACTGTTTTTT
TRBV10-3,TRBJ2-2,TRBD2,-,CAITGTTNTGELFF,TGTGCCATAACCGGGACTACGAACACCGGGGAGCTGTTTTTT
TRBV7-2,TRBJ2-7,TRBD1,-,CASSLGQAGGAYEQYF,TGTGCCAGCAGCTTAGGGCAGGCAGGGGGCGCCTACGAGCAGTACTTC
TRBV11-2,TRBJ2-1,TRBD2,-,CASSSLTGTSGYNEQFF,TGTGCCAGCAGCTCCTTAACGGGAACTAGCGGGTACAATGAGCAGTTCTTC
TRBV28,TRBJ2-5,-,-,CASSFIEGRETQYF,TGTGCCAGCAGTTTTATCGAAGGGAGAGAGACCCAGTACTTC
TRBV28,TRBJ1-2,-,-,CASSSTANYGYTF,TGTGCCAGCAGTTCGACAGCTAACTATGGCTACACCTTC
TRBV9,TRBJ2-1,TRBD2,-,CASSVGSGEYNEQFF,TGTGCCAGCAGCGTAGGTAGCGGGGAATACAATGAGCAGTTCTTC
TRBV28,TRBJ1-2,TRBD1,-,CASTQPRQGANYGYTF,TGTGCCAGCACCCAACCGAGACAGGGGGCTAACTATGGCTACACCTTC
TRBV7-9,TRBJ2-5,TRBD2,-,CASSFGGEETQYF,TGTGCCAGCAGCTTCGGGGGGGAGGAGACCCAGTACTTC
TRBV18,TRBJ2-1,TRBD2,-,CASSLSGTSNEQFF,TGTGCCAGCTCACTCTCCGGGACTAGCAATGAGCAGTTCTTC